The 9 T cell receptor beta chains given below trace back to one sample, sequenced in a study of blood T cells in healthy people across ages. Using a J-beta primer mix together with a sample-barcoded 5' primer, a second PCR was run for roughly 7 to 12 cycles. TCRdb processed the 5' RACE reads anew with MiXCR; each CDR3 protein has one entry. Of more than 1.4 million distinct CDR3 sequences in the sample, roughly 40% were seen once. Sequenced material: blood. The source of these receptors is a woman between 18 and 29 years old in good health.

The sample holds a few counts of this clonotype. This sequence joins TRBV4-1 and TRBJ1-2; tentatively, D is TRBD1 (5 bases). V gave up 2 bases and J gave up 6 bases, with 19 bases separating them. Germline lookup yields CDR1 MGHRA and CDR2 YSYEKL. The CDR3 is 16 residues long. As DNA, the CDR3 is TGCGCCAGCAGCCAAAGTAGGGAGACAGATCCCAATGGCTACACCTTC. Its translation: CASSQSRETDPNGYTF.

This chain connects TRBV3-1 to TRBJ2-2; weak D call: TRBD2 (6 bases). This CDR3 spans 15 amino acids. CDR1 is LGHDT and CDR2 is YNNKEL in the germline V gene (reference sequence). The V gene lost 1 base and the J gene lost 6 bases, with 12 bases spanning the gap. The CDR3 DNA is TGTGCCAGCAGCCAAGGGGGGACTTACGCCGGGGAGCTGTTTTTT. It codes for CASSQGGTYAGELFF.

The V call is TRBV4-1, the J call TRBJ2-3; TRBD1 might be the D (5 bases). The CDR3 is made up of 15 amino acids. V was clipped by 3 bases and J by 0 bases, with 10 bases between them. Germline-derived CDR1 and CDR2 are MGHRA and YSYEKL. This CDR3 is CASSQLQESTDTQYF. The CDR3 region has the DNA TGCGCCAGCAGCCAGTTACAGGAGAGCACAGATACGCAGTATTTT.

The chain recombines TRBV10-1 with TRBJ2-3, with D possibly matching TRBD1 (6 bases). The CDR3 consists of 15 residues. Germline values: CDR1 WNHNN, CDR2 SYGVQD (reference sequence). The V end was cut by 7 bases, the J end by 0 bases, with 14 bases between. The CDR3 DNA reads TGCGCCAGCACCCCCGGACAGAGTAGCACAGATACGCAGTATTTT. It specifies CASTPGQSSTDTQYF.

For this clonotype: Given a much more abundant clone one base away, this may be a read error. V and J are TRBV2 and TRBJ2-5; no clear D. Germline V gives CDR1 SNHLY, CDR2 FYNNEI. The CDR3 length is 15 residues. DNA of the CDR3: TGTGCCTGCAGAGAATTTCTAATCAGCGACAATGAGCAGTACTTC. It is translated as CACREFLISDNEQYF.

CDR3 in amino acids: CASSGRQDNYGYTF. In nucleotides, the CDR3 is TGTGCCAGCAGCGGGAGACAGGATAACTATGGCTACACCTTC. The chain combines TRBV9 with TRBJ1-2, with TRBD1 as a possible D gene (6 bases). Germline loops: CDR1 SGDLS, CDR2 YYNGEE. There are 14 residues in the CDR3. Trimming removed 3 bases from V and 1 base from J, with 10 bases in between. The entire variable domain, with the rest obtained from reference TRBV9 and TRBJ1-2, is as follows: DSGVTQTPKHLITATGQRVTLRCSPRSGDLSVYWYQQSLDQGLQFLIQYYNGEERAKGNILERFSAQQFPDLHSELNLSSLELGDSALYFCASSGRQDNYGYTFGSGTRLTVV.

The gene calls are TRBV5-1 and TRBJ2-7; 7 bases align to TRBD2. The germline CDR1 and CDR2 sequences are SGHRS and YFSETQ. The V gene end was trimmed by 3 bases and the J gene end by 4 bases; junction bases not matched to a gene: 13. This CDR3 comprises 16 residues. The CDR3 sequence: CASSSGGAGDSYEQYF. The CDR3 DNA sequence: TGCGCCAGCAGCTCGGGCGGGGCGGGGGATTCATACGAGCAGTACTTC.

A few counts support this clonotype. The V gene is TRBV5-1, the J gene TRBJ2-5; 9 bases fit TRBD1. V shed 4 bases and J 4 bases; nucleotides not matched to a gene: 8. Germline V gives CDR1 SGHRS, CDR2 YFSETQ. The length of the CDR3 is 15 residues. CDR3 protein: CASSTRTGEGETQYF. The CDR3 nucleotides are TGCGCCAGCAGCACCCGGACAGGGGAAGGAGAGACCCAGTACTTC.

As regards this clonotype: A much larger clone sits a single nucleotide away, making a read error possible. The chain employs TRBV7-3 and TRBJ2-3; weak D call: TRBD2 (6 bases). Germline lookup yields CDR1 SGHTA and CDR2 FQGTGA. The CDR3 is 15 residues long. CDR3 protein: CASSPLAASTDTRYF. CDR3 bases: TGTGCCAGCAGCCCCTTAGCGGCGAGCACAGATACGCGGTATTTT.